This TCR beta chain is from a study of circulating tumor DNA in untreated peripheral T-cell lymphoma (TCRdb year 2021). Beyond this particular receptor, the publication reports: Tumor-specific clonotypes were found in about three quarters of patients, coming from roughly nine tenths of baseline tissues and roughly 69% of baseline serum samples.

At the junction V is shortened by 7 bases and J by 0 bases, with 9 bases in between. CDR1 and CDR2 were assigned from the germline V gene (reference sequence) as LNHDA and SQIVND. The CDR3 covers 13 residues, taking in both the cysteine and the phenylalanine. The only DNA kept is the CDR3, 39 bases in frame from the first base. To identify tumor-specific TCR clonotypes, tumor tissue taken at baseline, before any treatment, was sequenced. The study used next-generation sequencing of T-cell receptor sequences to monitor peripheral T-cell lymphoma patients receiving frontline treatment on a trial. The method behind the library was the immunoSEQ multiplex PCR assay. TCRdb limited this immuneACCESS table to in-frame rearrangements with V and J called. A share of clones is missing; checked studies link under half to unresolved V genes, and the rest is unexplained. The sample table shows about 2,400 clones, and around two thirds are seen once. Together, the top ten hold 15% to 20% of the sample.

This clone is termed medium-sized (0.01 to 0.1%). The target of this receptor is not known. No qualities accompany the bases; no much larger clone lies one base away. The sequence joins TRBV19 to TRBJ1-1; the D gene cannot be resolved reliably. The sequence came from a human donor with peripheral T-cell lymphoma. Source material: tumor tissue. The CDR3 reads CASTELLNTEAFF. The sequence in DNA is TGTGCCAGTACCGAACTTTTGAACACTGAAGCTTTCTTT.